This T cell receptor beta chain emerged from a study of T cells after yellow fever vaccination. General study results and limits: The study re-detected most primary-vaccination clones after the booster (96% CD4, almost 90% CD8). Overall, a small share of clonotypes was seen in both CD4 and CD8 compartments.

Template switching with 5'RACE generated the TCR cDNA and added a universal primer site and UMIs. TCRdb reprocessed the 5' RACE reads via MiXCR and lists one record per CDR3 protein. The sample has 200,000 to 300,000 distinct CDR3 sequences, 6.5% to 7.5% seen once. The germline V gene has CDR1 SEHNR and CDR2 FQNEAQ (reference sequence). CDR3 size: 13 residues. V was shortened by 4 bases and J by 2 bases, with 9 bases between the two germline ends. In this sample, this clonotype turned up a few times. Antigen specificity is unknown. This receptor was identified in a man aged 30 to 45 who received the YFV17D yellow fever vaccine. This chain joins TRBV7-9 and TRBJ2-7, with D perhaps assigned TRBD1 or TRBD2 (5 bases each). Here the sequenced sample was CD4+ T cells sorted from PBMCs, taken on the day of the yellow fever booster vaccination. CDR3: CASSSTGPYEQYF. Written as DNA, the CDR3 is TGTGCCAGCAGCTCAACGGGGCCCTACGAGCAGTACTTC.